The 27 T cell receptor beta chains in this list originate from one sample, sequenced in a study of radiotherapy plus CTLA-4 blockade in lung cancer. Profiled with immunoSEQ multiplex PCR; TCRdb holds only in-frame clones, not every one. Here the sample spans 13,000 or so clones, about 86% being singletons. Sequencing used peripheral blood, obtained from a patient treated with radiotherapy plus ipilimumab. The receptors stem from a human donor with non-small cell lung cancer that progressed on radiotherapy plus ipilimumab.

To note about this clone: The junction departs from germline at one end; a sequencing error may be responsible. CDR3 DNA sequence: TGTGCCAGCAGTGATCGGGACAGTGTGGGATATACGCAGTTTTTT. The encoded protein is CASSDRDSVGYTQFF. V gene TRBV25-1 combines with J gene TRBJ2-3; TRBD1 matches 7 bases. CDR3 size: 15 residues. From germline, CDR1 is MGHDK and CDR2 SYGVNS.

This chain links TRBV6-6 with TRBJ1-5; unclear D gene. V was cut by 4 bases and J by 3 bases, with 13 bases left in between. This CDR3 comprises 15 residues. Germline CDR1 reads MNHNY; CDR2 reads SVGAGI (reference sequence). CDR3 region: CASSSVAGYNQPQHF. CDR3 bases: TGTGCCAGCAGTTCCGTAGCCGGATACAATCAGCCCCAGCATTTT.

J is TRBJ1-1 and V is TRBV18; D gene ambiguous. Trimming shortened V by 3 bases and J by 1 base, and 6 bases separated the two germline ends. The CDR3 has 13 residues. The germline gives CDR1 KGHSH, CDR2 LQKENI. CDR3 DNA: TGTGCCAGCTCACCCGGGAAGAACACTGAAGCTTTCTTT. Amino acid sequence: CASSPGKNTEAFF.

The chain combines TRBV2 with TRBJ1-6; D unclear. V dropped 4 bases and J dropped 11 bases, with 9 bases sitting between them. CDR3 length: 12 residues. From germline, CDR1 is SNHLY and CDR2 FYNNEI. DNA of the CDR3: TGTGCCAGCAGTGGGGGAACACCACCCCTCCACTTT. Its translation: CASSGGTPPLHF.

This clone has just a few counts. This rearrangement joins TRBV9 to TRBJ2-1, with 7 bases identical to TRBD1. The germline V gene encodes CDR1 SGDLS and CDR2 YYNGEE. V trimming: 4 bases; J trimming: 3 bases; junction bases outside the gene matches: 10. This CDR3 contains 16 residues. This chain's CDR3 is CASSLRQGLGYNEQFF. The CDR3 nucleotides are TGTGCCAGCAGCTTACGACAGGGCCTAGGCTACAATGAGCAGTTCTTC.

V gene TRBV7-3 combines with J gene TRBJ1-1; the D is unclear. The germline V gene has CDR1 SGHTA and CDR2 FQGTGA. Between the trimmed V and J ends, which lost 11 bases and 8 bases, there was a span of 9 bases. The CDR3 length is 9 residues. Written as DNA, the CDR3 is TGTGCCGGCTGTTGCGAAGCTTTCTTT. The encoded protein is CAGCCEAFF. Variable domain in full (rest from reference TRBV7-3 and TRBJ1-1): GAGVSQTPSNKVTEKGKYVELRCDPISGHTALYWYRQSLGQGPEFLIYFQGTGAADDSGLPNDRFFAVRPEGSVSTLKIQRTERGDSAVYLCAGCCEAFFGQGTRLTVV.

For this clone: The same CDR3 also results from other DNA sequences found in this sample. CDR3 bases: TGTGCCAGTAAACAACTCAATACTGAAGCTTTCTTT. This gives the protein CASKQLNTEAFF. The chain combines TRBV19 with TRBJ1-1; D remains unclear. CDR1 and CDR2 (germline): LNHDA, SQIVND (reference sequence). The CDR3 length is 12 residues. V was trimmed by 7 bases and J by 5 bases, leaving 11 bases between them.

This clone showed up just a few times. The gene calls are TRBV20-1 and TRBJ1-4; D is unclear. The germline gives CDR1 DFQATT, CDR2 SNEGSKA (reference sequence). The CDR3 has 11 amino acids. The V end lost 3 bases, the J end lost 4 bases, and 3 bases lay between the germline ends. DNA for the CDR3: TGCAGTGCTAGCGATAATGAAAAACTGTTTTTT. Amino acid sequence: CSASDNEKLFF.

This sequence joins TRBV2 and TRBJ2-5; 8 nucleotides line up with TRBD1. This CDR3 contains 16 residues. The ends lost 6 bases at V and 5 bases at J; junction bases unmatched: 14. CDR1 and CDR2 from the germline V gene are SNHLY and FYNNEI. The CDR3 is CASRGTGAIIGETQYF. DNA of the CDR3: TGTGCCAGCAGGGGGACAGGTGCTATTATTGGGGAGACCCAGTACTTC.

The chain has TRBV5-1 and TRBJ1-1; unclear D gene. The CDR3 extends over 15 amino acids. Trimming removed 4 bases from V and 0 bases from J, with 13 bases in between. Germline V gives CDR1 SGHRS, CDR2 YFSETQ. The CDR3 nucleotides are TGCGCCAGCAGCCTCATGACGGGAATGAACACTGAAGCTTTCTTT. Translated: CASSLMTGMNTEAFF.

The V and J genes are TRBV5-1 and TRBJ2-5; D not resolved. V gave up 0 bases and J gave up 1 base, with 7 bases separating them. Germline lookup yields CDR1 SGHRS and CDR2 YFSETQ. CDR3 length: 14 residues. In nucleotides, the CDR3 is TGCGCCAGCAGCTTGGAGAACCCCCAAGAGACCCAGTACTTC. Protein sequence: CASSLENPQETQYF.

The rearrangement uses TRBV11-2 and TRBJ1-4; 10 bases are a match to TRBD1. This CDR3 spans 15 amino acids. The germline CDR1 and CDR2 sequences are SGHAT and FQNNGV. J gave up 7 bases and V 5 bases, and 7 bases lay outside the gene matches. The CDR3 region is CASSPGTGASEKLFF. The CDR3 DNA follows: TGTGCCAGCAGCCCTGGGACAGGGGCGTCTGAAAAACTGTTTTTT.

The chain recombines TRBV11-2 with TRBJ2-1; tentatively, D is TRBD2 (6 bases). The germline V gene encodes CDR1 SGHAT and CDR2 FQNNGV. The CDR3 extends over 15 amino acids. Trimming removed 0 bases at V and 8 bases at J, with 14 bases between. The CDR3 coding sequence is TGTGCCAGCAGCTTAGATCTCGGGGGAGGCGATGAGCAGTTCTTC. Its translation: CASSLDLGGGDEQFF.

This clone has a single count. This chain connects TRBV7-2 to TRBJ1-2, with 8 positions matching TRBD1. CDR3 length: 18 amino acids. CDR1 is SGHTA and CDR2 is FQGNSA in the germline V gene. V gave up 2 bases and J gave up 7 bases; unmatched junction bases: 18. The CDR3 loop reads CASSLQGPGTGWARGYTF. The DNA of the CDR3 is TGTGCCAGCAGCTTACAGGGTCCGGGGACAGGATGGGCTCGTGGCTACACCTTC.

The CDR3 loop is CASSQDAPRGMGYGYTF. The CDR3 DNA reads TGCGCCAGCAGCCAAGATGCCCCACGGGGTATGGGCTATGGCTACACCTTC. The chain has TRBV4-1 and TRBJ1-2; no clear D gene. V was clipped by 0 bases and J by 4 bases, with 18 bases between them. The V gene's germline CDR1 is MGHRA and CDR2 YSYEKL. The CDR3 contains 17 residues.

The chain carries TRBV19 and TRBJ1-2, with 7 bases fitting TRBD1. The CDR3 loop spans 12 amino acids. Germline CDR1 and CDR2: LNHDA and SQIVND (reference sequence). V shed 5 bases and J 3 bases; nucleotides not matched to a gene: 0. The CDR3 reads CASSDRDYGYTF. CDR3 sequence (DNA): TGTGCCAGTAGTGACAGGGACTATGGCTACACCTTC.

This clone is a singleton in its sample. The J gene is TRBJ1-6, the V gene TRBV27; D is ambiguous. The CDR3 length is 15 residues. CDR1 is MNHEY, CDR2 SMNVEV, per germline (reference sequence). With 4 bases removed from V and 5 bases from J, the gap between germline ends came to 12 bases. This chain's CDR3 is CASSSSGHNNSPLHF. Written as DNA, the CDR3 is TGTGCCAGCAGTTCCTCCGGGCATAATAATTCACCCCTCCACTTT.

Notes on this clone: Its ends do not fully match the called genes, so a read error is possible. This same CDR3 is encoded by further DNA sequences in the sample. The chain combines TRBV6-5 with TRBJ1-1; unclear D gene. Germline assignment: CDR1 MNHEY and CDR2 SVGAGI. The CDR3 extends over 13 amino acids. CDR3 loop: CASSYSWPNEAFF. The CDR3 coding sequence is TGTGCCAGCAGTTACTCTTGGCCCAATGAAGCTTTCTTC.

V and J are TRBV2 and TRBJ1-6, with TRBD1 matching over 8 bases. CDR1 and CDR2 (germline): SNHLY, FYNNEI. The CDR3 runs to 16 residues. Trimming took 6 bases from V and 8 from J; bases not matched to a gene: 12. The CDR3 DNA sequence: TGTGCCAGCAGGGGAGGGACAGGAGGGGGCGATTCACCCCTCCACTTT. Translation gives CASRGGTGGGDSPLHF. Full variable domain (remainder filled in from reference TRBV2 and TRBJ1-6): EPEVTQTPSHQVTQMGQEVILRCVPISNHLYFYWYRQILGQKVEFLVSFYNNEISEKSEIFDDQFSVERPDGSNFTLKIRSTKLEDSAMYFCASRGGTGGGDSPLHFGNGTRLTVT.

The rearrangement uses TRBV19 and TRBJ2-2, with 12 bases aligning to TRBD2. The V segment lost 0 bases and the J segment 5 bases; nucleotides outside the gene matches: 16. The CDR3 has 21 residues. Per germline, CDR1 LNHDA and CDR2 SQIVND (reference sequence). The CDR3 loop is CASSIELWTSGDWTVTGELFF. The DNA for the CDR3 is TGTGCCAGTAGTATAGAACTTTGGACTAGCGGGGATTGGACGGTAACCGGGGAGCTGTTTTTT.

This clone has a single count. This chain connects TRBV5-4 to TRBJ2-1; 8 bases match TRBD2. Germline CDR1 SGHNT, CDR2 YYREEE (reference sequence). V lost 4 bases to trimming and J lost 9 bases; unmatched junction nucleotides: 12. This CDR3 has 15 residues. CDR3 DNA sequence: TGTGCCAGCAGCCCGCTTTCGGGGGGGCTAGTTGAGCAGTTCTTC. The encoded protein is CASSPLSGGLVEQFF.

CDR3 nucleotides: TGCAGTGCTAGGGAATGGGAGACCCAGTACTTC. It codes for CSAREWETQYF. The chain joins TRBV20-1 to TRBJ2-5, with D unresolved. The CDR3 is made up of 11 amino acids. Germline V CDR1 and CDR2: DFQATT, SNEGSKA (reference sequence). The V end lost 3 bases, the J end lost 5 bases, and 7 bases lay between the germline ends.

The chain uses TRBV4-2 and TRBJ2-3; 8 nucleotides match TRBD2. Trimming cost V 0 bases and J 2 bases; bases outside gene matches: 7. Germline V gene lookup returns CDR1 LGHNA and CDR2 YNFKEQ. The CDR3 has 17 residues. CDR3 sequence reads: CASSQDGRGGHTDTQYF. The DNA of the CDR3 is TGTGCCAGCAGCCAAGATGGACGGGGGGGCCACACAGATACGCAGTATTTT.

This chain connects TRBV4-1 to TRBJ2-7; 8 bases map to TRBD1. V was clipped by 2 bases and J by 3 bases; unmatched bases: 6. The CDR3 extends over 15 amino acids. Germline loops: CDR1 MGHRA, CDR2 YSYEKL. The CDR3 reads CASSQTPGGGYEQYF. The CDR3 region has the DNA TGCGCCAGCAGCCAAACACCAGGGGGCGGCTACGAGCAGTACTTC.

The J gene is TRBJ1-4, the V gene TRBV5-1; the D gene is possibly TRBD1 (6 bases). The CDR3 runs to 13 residues. From germline, CDR1 is SGHRS and CDR2 YFSETQ. Trimming stripped 0 bases from V and 8 bases from J, with 8 bases between. CDR3 loop: CASSLDQGEKLFF. CDR3 nucleotide sequence: TGCGCCAGCAGCTTGGACCAGGGGGAAAAACTGTTTTTT.

The rearrangement uses TRBV21-1 and TRBJ1-5. TRBV21-1 is marked as a pseudogene. CDR3 length equals 15 residues. This CDR3 reads CASSRPTGSNQPQHF. The CDR3 nucleotides read TGTGCCAGCAGCAGACCGACGGGAAGCAATCAGCCCCAGCATTTT.

This clone was seen only a few times. CDR3 amino acids: CASKDRGHSPLHF. Written as DNA, the CDR3 is TGTGCCAGTAAGGACAGGGGACACTCACCCCTCCACTTT. The chain combines TRBV19 with TRBJ1-6; TRBD1 aligns across 9 bases. With 7 bases clipped from V and 10 bases from J, the junction kept 5 bases outside the gene matches. This CDR3 is built from 13 residues. CDR1 LNHDA and CDR2 SQIVND come from the germline V gene (reference sequence).